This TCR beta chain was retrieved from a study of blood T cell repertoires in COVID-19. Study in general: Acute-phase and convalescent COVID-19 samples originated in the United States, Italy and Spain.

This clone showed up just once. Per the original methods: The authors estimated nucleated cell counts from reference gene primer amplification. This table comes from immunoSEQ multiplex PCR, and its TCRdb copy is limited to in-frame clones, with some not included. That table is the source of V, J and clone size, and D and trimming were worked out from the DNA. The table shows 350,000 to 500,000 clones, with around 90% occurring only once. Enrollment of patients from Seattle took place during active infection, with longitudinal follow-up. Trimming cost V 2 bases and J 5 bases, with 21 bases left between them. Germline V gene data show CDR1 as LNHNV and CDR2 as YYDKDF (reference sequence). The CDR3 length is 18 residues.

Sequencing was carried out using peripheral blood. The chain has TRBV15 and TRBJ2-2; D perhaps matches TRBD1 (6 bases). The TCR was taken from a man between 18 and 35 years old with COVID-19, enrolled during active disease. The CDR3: CATSRPLEQGRRTGELFF. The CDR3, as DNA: TGTGCCACCAGCAGACCACTTGAGCAGGGGCGAAGAACCGGGGAGCTGTTTTTT. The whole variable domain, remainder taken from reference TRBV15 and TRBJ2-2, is DAMVIQNPRYQVTQFGKPVTLSCSQTLNHNVMYWYQQKSSQAPKLLFHYYDKDFNNEADTPDNFQSRRPNTSFCFLDIRSPGLGDTAMYLCATSRPLEQGRRTGELFFGEGSRLTVL.